This T cell receptor beta chain was identified during a study of regulatory T cells in long-lasting Graves disease. Study results and limitations: TCR diversity was lower in persistent Graves' patients than in newly diagnosed ones.

Library construction for TCR beta used iRepertoire HTBI primers and Arm-PCR of CDR3 regions. TCRdb re-called the multiplex PCR reads through MiXCR, storing one row per CDR3 protein. The sample includes some 430,000 distinct CDR3 sequences, around a fifth of them seen just once. This clonotype was observed a few times. What it binds is unknown. The sample's time point: persistent/refractory GD, antithyroid drugs over 5 years with positive TRAb. PBMCs provided the RNA from which the TCR library was made. One endocrinology department in Xi'an, China, was where patients came from. Each patient gave 8.5 to 10 milliliters of EDTA-anticoagulated peripheral blood. This specimen was peripheral blood mononuclear cells (PBMCs), taken when the disease was refractory, from a patient treated with antithyroid drugs. The TCR sequence derives from a female donor with Graves disease.

In DNA form, the CDR3 reads TGTGCCACCAACAGGGACGTGGGGAGCACAGATACGCAGTATTTT. Translation: CATNRDVGSTDTQYF. The chain recombines TRBV2 with TRBJ2-3, with TRBD1 as a possible D gene (6 bases). This CDR3 spans 15 amino acids. Trimming took 10 bases from V and 0 from J, leaving 17 bases between them. Germline V gene data show CDR1 as SNHLY and CDR2 as FYNNEI.